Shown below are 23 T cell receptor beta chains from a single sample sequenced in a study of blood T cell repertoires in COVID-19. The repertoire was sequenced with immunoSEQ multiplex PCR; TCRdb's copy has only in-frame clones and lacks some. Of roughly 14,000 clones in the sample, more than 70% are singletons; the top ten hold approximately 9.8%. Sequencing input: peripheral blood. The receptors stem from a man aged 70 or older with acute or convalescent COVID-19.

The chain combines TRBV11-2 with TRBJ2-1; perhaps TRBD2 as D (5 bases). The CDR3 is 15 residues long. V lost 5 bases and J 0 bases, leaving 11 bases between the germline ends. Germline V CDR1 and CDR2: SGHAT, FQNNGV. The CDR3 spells CASSRRRSSYNEQFF. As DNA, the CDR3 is TGTGCCAGCAGCAGGAGGCGAAGCTCCTACAATGAGCAGTTCTTC.

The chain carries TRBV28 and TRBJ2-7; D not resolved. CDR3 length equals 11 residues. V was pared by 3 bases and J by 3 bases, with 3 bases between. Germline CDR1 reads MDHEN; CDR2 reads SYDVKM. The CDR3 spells CASSFHYEQYF. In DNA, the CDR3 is TGTGCCAGCAGTTTTCACTACGAGCAGTACTTC.

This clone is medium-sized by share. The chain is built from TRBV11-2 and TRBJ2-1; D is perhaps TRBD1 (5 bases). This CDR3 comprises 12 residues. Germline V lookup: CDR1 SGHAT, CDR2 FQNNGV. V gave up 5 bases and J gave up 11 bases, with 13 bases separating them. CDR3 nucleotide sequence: TGTGCCAGCAGCCGTTGGACAAGGAAGCAGTTCTTC. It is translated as CASSRWTRKQFF.

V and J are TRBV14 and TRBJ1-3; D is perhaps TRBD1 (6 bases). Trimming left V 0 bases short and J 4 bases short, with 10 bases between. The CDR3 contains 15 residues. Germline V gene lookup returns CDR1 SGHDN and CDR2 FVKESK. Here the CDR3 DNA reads TGTGCCAGCAGCCAAGATCATGGGACAGGAAACACCATATATTTT. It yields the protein CASSQDHGTGNTIYF.

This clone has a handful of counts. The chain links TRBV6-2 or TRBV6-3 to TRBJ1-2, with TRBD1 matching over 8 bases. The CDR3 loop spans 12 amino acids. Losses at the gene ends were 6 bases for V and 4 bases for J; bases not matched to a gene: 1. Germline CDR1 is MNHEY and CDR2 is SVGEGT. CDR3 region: CASSQGAYGYTF. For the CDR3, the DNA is TGTGCCAGCAGCCAGGGGGCCTATGGCTACACCTTC.

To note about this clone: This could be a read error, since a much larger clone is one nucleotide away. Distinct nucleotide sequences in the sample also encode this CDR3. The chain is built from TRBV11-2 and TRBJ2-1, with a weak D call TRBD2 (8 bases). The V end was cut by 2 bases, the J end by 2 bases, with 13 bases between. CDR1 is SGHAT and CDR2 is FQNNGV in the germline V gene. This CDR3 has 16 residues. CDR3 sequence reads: CASSLRGRGAYNEQFF. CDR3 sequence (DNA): TGTGCCAGCAGCTTAAGGGGGCGGGGGGCCTACAATGAGCAGTTCTTC.

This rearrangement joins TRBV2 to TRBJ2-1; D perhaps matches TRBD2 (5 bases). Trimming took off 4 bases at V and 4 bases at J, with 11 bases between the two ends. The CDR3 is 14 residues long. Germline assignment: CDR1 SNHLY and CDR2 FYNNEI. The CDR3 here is CASSVQTGYNEQFF. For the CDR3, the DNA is TGTGCCAGCAGTGTGCAAACGGGGTACAATGAGCAGTTCTTC.

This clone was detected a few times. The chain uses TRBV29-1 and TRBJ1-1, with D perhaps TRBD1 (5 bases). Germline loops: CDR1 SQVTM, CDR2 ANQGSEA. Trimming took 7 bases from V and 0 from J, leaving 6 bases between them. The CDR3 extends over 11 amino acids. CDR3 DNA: TGCAGCGCGACAGTGAACACTGAAGCTTTCTTT. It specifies CSATVNTEAFF.

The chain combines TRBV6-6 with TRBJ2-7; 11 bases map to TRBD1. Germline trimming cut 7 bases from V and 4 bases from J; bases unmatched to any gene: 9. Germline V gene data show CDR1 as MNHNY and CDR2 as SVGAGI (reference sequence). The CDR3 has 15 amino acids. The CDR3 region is CASNEPGQGVYEQYF. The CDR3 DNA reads TGTGCCAGCAACGAACCGGGACAGGGGGTTTACGAGCAGTACTTC.

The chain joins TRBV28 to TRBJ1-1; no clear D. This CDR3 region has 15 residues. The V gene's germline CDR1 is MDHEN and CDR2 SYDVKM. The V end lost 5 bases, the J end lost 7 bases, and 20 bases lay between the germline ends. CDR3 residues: CASSPPGPREGEAFF. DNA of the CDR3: TGTGCCAGCAGTCCCCCTGGGCCGAGGGAGGGTGAAGCTTTCTTT. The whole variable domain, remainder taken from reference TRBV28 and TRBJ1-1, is DVKVTQSSRYLVKRTGEKVFLECVQDMDHENMFWYRQDPGLGLRLIYFSYDVKMKEKGDIPEGYSVSREKKERFSLILESASTNQTSMYLCASSPPGPREGEAFFGQGTRLTVV.

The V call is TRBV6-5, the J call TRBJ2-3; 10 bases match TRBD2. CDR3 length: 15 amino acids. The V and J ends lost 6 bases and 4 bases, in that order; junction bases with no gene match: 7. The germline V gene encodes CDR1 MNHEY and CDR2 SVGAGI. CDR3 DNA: TGTGCCAGCAGAGTACTAGCGGGGCCTGCAGATACGCAGTATTTT. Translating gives CASRVLAGPADTQYF.

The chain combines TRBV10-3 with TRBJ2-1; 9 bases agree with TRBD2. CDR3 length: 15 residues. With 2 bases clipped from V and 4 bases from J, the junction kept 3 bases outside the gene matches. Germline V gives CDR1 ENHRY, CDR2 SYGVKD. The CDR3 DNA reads TGTGCCATCAGTGAGAAAGCGGGAGGTTACAATGAGCAGTTCTTC. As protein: CAISEKAGGYNEQFF.

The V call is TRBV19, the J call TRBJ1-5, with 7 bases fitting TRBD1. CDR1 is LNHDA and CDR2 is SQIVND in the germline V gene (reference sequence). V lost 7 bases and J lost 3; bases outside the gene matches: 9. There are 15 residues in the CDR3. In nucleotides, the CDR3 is TGTGCCAGTACGGCACAGGGGTCTGCCAATCAGCCCCAGCATTTT. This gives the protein CASTAQGSANQPQHF.

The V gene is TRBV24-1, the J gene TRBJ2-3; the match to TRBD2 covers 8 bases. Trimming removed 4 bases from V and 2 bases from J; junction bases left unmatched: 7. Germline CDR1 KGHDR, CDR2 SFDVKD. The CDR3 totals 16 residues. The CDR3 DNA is TGTGCCACCAGTGACTACCAAGCGGGGGCCACAGATACGCAGTATTTT. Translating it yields CATSDYQAGATDTQYF.

The CDR3 sequence is CASSLGGTGGSYEQYF. In nucleotides, the CDR3 is TGTGCCAGCAGCTTGGGCGGGACAGGGGGCTCCTACGAGCAGTACTTC. The V and J genes are TRBV5-4 and TRBJ2-7, with 11 positions matching TRBD1. The CDR3 is made up of 16 amino acids. Per germline, CDR1 SGHNT and CDR2 YYREEE (reference sequence). The J segment lost 0 bases and the V segment lost 0 bases, leaving 2 bases of the junction unmatched.

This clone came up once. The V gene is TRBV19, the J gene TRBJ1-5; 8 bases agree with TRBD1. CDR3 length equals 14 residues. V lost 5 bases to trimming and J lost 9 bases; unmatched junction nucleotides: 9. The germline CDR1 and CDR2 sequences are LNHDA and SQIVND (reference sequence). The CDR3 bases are TGTGCCAGTAGTGAGGACAGGGCCCGGAGGCCCCAGCATTTT. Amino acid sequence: CASSEDRARRPQHF. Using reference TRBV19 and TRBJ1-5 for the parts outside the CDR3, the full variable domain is DGGITQSPKYLFRKEGQNVTLSCEQNLNHDAMYWYRQDPGQGLRLIYYSQIVNDFQKGDIAEGYSVSREKKESFPLTVTSAQKNPTAFYLCASSEDRARRPQHFGDGTRLSIL.

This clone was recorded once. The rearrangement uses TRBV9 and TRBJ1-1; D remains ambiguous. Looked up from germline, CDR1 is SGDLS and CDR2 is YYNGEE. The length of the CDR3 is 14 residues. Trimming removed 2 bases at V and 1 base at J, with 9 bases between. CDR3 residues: CASSVKGENTEAFF. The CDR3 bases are TGTGCCAGCAGCGTTAAAGGAGAGAACACTGAAGCTTTCTTT.

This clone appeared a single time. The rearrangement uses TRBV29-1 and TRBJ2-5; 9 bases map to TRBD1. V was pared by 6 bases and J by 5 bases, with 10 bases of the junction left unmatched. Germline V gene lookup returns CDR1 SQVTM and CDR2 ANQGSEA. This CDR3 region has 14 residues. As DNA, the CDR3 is TGCAGCGTGGACAAGACAGGGGGGAGGGAGACCCAGTACTTC. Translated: CSVDKTGGRETQYF.

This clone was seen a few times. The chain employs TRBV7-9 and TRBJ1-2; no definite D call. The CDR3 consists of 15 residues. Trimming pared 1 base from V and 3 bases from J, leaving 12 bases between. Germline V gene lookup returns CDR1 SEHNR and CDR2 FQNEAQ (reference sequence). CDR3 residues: CASSLGADGDYGYTF. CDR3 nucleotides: TGTGCCAGCAGCTTAGGGGCAGACGGGGACTATGGCTACACCTTC.

This CDR3 reads CASSLEGGYSPLHF. Written as DNA, the CDR3 is TGTGCCAGCAGCTTAGAGGGAGGGTATTCACCCCTCCACTTT. The chain recombines TRBV7-2 with TRBJ1-6; D call uncertain. Germline CDR1 and CDR2: SGHTA and FQGNSA. V lost 1 base and J lost 8, with 9 bases in between. The CDR3 runs 14 residues.

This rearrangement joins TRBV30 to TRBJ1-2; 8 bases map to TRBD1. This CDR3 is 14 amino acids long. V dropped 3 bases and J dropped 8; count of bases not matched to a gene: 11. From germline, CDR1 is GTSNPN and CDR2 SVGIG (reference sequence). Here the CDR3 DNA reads TGTGCCTGGAGAAGAGGCAGGGGGCCTTGGGGCTACACCTTC. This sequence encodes CAWRRGRGPWGYTF.

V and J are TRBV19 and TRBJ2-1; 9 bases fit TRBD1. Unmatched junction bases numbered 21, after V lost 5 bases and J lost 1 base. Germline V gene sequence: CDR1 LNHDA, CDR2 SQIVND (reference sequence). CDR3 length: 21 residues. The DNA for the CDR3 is TGTGCCAGTAGTCCGACGCTTAGGACAGGGGTAGGGGAGGGATCCTACAATGAGCAGTTCTTC. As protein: CASSPTLRTGVGEGSYNEQFF.

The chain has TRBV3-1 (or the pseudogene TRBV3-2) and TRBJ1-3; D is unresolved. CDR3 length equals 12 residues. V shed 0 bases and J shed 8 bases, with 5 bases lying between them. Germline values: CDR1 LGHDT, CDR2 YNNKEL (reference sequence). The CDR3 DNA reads TGTGCCAGCAGCCAAGATTTATACACCATATATTTT. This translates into CASSQDLYTIYF.